What follows is one T cell receptor (beta chain) and its context. Its antigen is not known. The donors (healthy individuals) were bone marrow donors. Donors showed nominal health when sampled, although they likely had unrecorded immune exposures. These data come from a study of cytomegalovirus exposure and HLA in healthy donors. Findings and caveats of the study: Analysis performed later showed TCR beta chains linked to HLA being more clonally expanded than equally common others. CMV antigen specificity of a few CMV-associated chains was confirmed in vitro.

The CDR3 spans 14 residues. The junction had 8 bases not matched to a gene; V was cut back by 8 bases and J by 6 bases. The germline CDR1 and CDR2 sequences are LNHDA and SQIVND (reference sequence). It was with 60 Vbeta and 13 Jbeta primers that the PCR ran. Profiled with immunoSEQ multiplex PCR; TCRdb holds only in-frame clones, not every one. The sample has more than 95,000 clones, 80% seen once. The chain recombines TRBV19 with TRBJ2-1, with TRBD2 matching over 9 bases. This receptor was identified in a female donor in good health and CMV-seronegative. Sequences were obtained from PBMCs. The CDR3 region has the DNA TGTGCCAGTTTAGCGGGAGAAGGCCTCAATGAGCAGTTCTTC. It yields the protein CASLAGEGLNEQFF.